What follows is one T cell receptor (beta chain) and its context. This clonotype was observed at least ten times. Its antigen target is currently unknown. No per-base quality is available; no much larger clone lies one base away. Looking up the germline V gene yields CDR1 SGHTA and CDR2 FQGNSA. Taken from cysteine to phenylalanine, the CDR3 has 12 residues. The only DNA kept is the CDR3, 36 bases in frame from the first base. The junction shows trimming of 5 bases on V and 0 bases on J, plus 4 bases between the germline ends. Ophthalmopathy patients had moderately to severely active disease, Clinical Activity Score of at least 3, NOSPECS grade of at least 4, and duration under 3 months. The study excluded patients with uncontrolled infections, other autoimmune diseases, pregnancy or lactation. Diagnoses were based on clinical symptoms, serum thyroxine and TRAb, thyroid ultrasound and orbital computed tomography. PBMCs were separated from about 10 ml of fresh peripheral blood using Ficoll-Paque density gradient centrifugation. Total RNA was extracted using Trizol reagent, and RNA quality was assessed on an Agilent 2100 Bioanalyzer.

The TCR beta CDR3 regions were amplified from the RNA transcripts. The first round of RT-PCR for the TCR CDR3 was performed with the HTBI primer set and the Qiagen OneStep RT-PCR kit. Libraries were constructed in a second round of multiplex PCR, after which size selection and purification were carried out. The libraries were sequenced on an Illumina HiSeq2000 using paired-end 100 bp reads. The authors' analysis ran thus. SOAPnuke was used to process the raw data, with reads discarded if the reads contained adapters or uncalled bases, had a mean Phred below 15, or lacked an exact constant-primer or identifier match. High-quality paired reads were merged using COPE v1.2.5, and each unique nucleotide sequence was defined as a clonotype. MiTCR v1.1 was used to align the clonotypes against IMGT TRBV, TRBD and TRBJ reference segments. The analysis was restricted to V-J combinations with a frequency above 0.0001, which together covered 99% to 99.2% of the repertoires. The TCS score was defined as F50 (clonal expansion) divided by E x V (chaos), with BLOSUM62-based TCRdist calculated between CDR3 peptides within each V-J. Welch's t-statistics and random forest reduced some 510 V-J features to around 14, which were used in a naive Bayes classifier (R e1071). The public reads were quality trimmed at Q25 with fastp and then assembled into clones with MiXCR by TCRdb, keeping productive beta chains. A single entry per CDR3 protein holds the most common genes and DNA from its merged rows. TCRdb assigned the V and J calls; the authors' analysis was not used. Recorded for this sample are about 400,000 distinct CDR3 sequences; 13% to 15% of them occurred a single time. The ten largest make up approximately 19% of the sample.

The sample comes from a study of T cells in Graves' hyperthyroidism and ophthalmopathy (dated by TCRdb to between 2018 and 2021). For the wider study: Peripheral blood was sampled at the time of initial diagnosis, prior to any treatment. A discovery cohort of about a hundred patients, approximately 44 with Graves' ophthalmopathy and 55 to 60 with stable Graves' hyperthyroidism, was used to find distinguishing TCR V-J signatures. Prospective prediction of ophthalmopathy was tested in an independent validation cohort of about 19 hyperthyroidism patients and 15 to 17 patients who later progressed to ophthalmopathy. The roughly 100 discovery patients were randomly divided into training and test sets at a 7:3 ratio. Thyroid tissue and blood T-cell repertoires from more than five Graves' hyperthyroidism patients were also compared in the study. Once sampling was done, hyperthyroidism patients were given methimazole at a starting dose of 30 mg daily, whereas ophthalmopathy patients were given high-dose intravenous methylprednisolone. The paper describes TCR Vbeta CDR3 sequencing of 135 peripheral blood samples, made up of about 40 ophthalmopathy patients, some 76 hyperthyroidism patients and 17 progressor patients.

The study at large found these results: No statistical method was used to fix the sample size in advance, and group allocation was not hidden from the investigators. In validation, progression to ophthalmopathy was predicted by the model with nearly 71% sensitivity and roughly 76% specificity, a median of around 5.9 months before onset. In cross-validation, a model built on a 13 V-J signature told ophthalmopathy apart from stable hyperthyroidism with approximately 90% sensitivity and approximately 84% specificity, and in testing the same model reached 80%/75%. Most expanded thyroid clonotypes (frequency above 0.001) were also detected in blood, suggesting blood repertoires may reflect thyroid immune responses.

The receptor was derived from a woman aged 55-69 years with Graves' ophthalmopathy. The sample was blood. The rearrangement combines TRBV7-2 with TRBJ2-5; the D gene assignment is ambiguous. The nucleotides are TGTGCCAGCAGCATCTACCAAGAGACCCAGTACTTC. This gives the protein CASSIYQETQYF.